There are a few counts of the clone carrying this TCR beta chain. Its target is not known. Reverse transcription of all isolated RNA meant that expressed TCRB transcripts were sequenced. The repertoire was sequenced with immunoSEQ multiplex PCR; TCRdb's copy has only in-frame clones and lacks some. The sample has 130,000 to 150,000 clones; around a tenth are singletons. The sample is drawn from a study of beta chain features in type 1 diabetes. Study details: Patients were similar to healthy donors in age and gender (as well as in cell yields). Taken together, all samples contributed approximately 110 million examined sorted cells. Study results and limitations: In the patient group, naive, central memory and Treg TCRB repertoires seemed more alike than in the healthy donor group. TCRB CDR3 length was moderately but significantly reduced in all four CD4+ subsets of Type 1 diabetes patients.

CDR1 is MNHEY, CDR2 SMNVEV, per germline (reference sequence). CDR3 length equals 14 residues. With 2 bases removed from V and 8 bases from J, the gap between germline ends came to 14 bases. This clonotype was sampled from a man between 18 and 35 years old in good health. Sequenced material: central memory CD4+ T cells from blood. The V gene is TRBV27, the J gene TRBJ2-3; D is perhaps TRBD1 (5 bases). CDR3: CASSLRGQNPTQYF. CDR3 in DNA: TGTGCCAGCAGTTTAAGGGGCCAAAACCCTACGCAGTATTTT.